This TCR beta chain was captured in a study of regulatory T cells in long-lasting Graves disease. Findings of the study overall: Persistent Graves' disease cases displayed lower TCR diversity than newly diagnosed ones.

This clonotype has a handful of counts. Its specificity is unknown. V lost 5 bases, J lost 8 bases, and 15 bases lay in between. CDR1 and CDR2 from the germline V gene are SGHVS and FQNEAQ. The CDR3 is made up of 13 amino acids. Library construction for TCR beta used iRepertoire HTBI primers and Arm-PCR of CDR3 regions. MiXCR was run by TCRdb on the multiplex PCR reads, yielding one entry per CDR3 protein. The sample carries about 440,000 distinct CDR3 sequences, over 15% recorded once. Time point reported: newly diagnosed GD, antithyroid drugs for less than 3 months. The authors made the TCR library using RNA they extracted from PBMCs. The same specimen was also included in a second study, on T cells in Graves' hyperthyroidism and ophthalmopathy. That paper adds: In patients aged 18 to 65, hyperthyroidism was newly diagnosed, with duration under 2 months. Diagnosis relied on clinical symptoms, serum thyroxine and TRAb, thyroid ultrasound and orbital computed tomography.

The specimen was peripheral blood mononuclear cells (PBMCs), collected at new diagnosis, from a patient treated with antithyroid drugs. This sequence originates from a woman aged 18-35 years with Graves disease. The gene calls are TRBV7-8 and TRBJ1-2, with a tentative D call TRBD1 (5 bases). The CDR3 bases are TGTGCCAGCAGCCTCGGGGGATCGGGGGGCTACACCTTC. Amino acid sequence: CASSLGGSGGYTF.